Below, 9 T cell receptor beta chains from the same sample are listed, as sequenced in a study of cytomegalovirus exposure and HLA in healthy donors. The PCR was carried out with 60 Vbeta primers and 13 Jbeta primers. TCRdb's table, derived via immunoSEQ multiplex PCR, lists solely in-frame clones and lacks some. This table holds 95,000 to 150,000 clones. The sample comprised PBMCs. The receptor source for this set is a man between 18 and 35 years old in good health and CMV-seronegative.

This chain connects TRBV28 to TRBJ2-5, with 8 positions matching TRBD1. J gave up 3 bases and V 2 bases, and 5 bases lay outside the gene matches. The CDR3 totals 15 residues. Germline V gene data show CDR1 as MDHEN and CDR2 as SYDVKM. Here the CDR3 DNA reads TGTGCCAGCAGTTTAAACAGGGGGTGGGAAGAGACCCAGTACTTC. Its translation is CASSLNRGWEETQYF.

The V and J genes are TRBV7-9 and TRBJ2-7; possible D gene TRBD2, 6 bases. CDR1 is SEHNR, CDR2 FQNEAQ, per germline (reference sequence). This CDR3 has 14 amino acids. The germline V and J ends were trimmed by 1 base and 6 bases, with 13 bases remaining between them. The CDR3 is CASSLELAGGEQYF. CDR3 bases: TGTGCCAGCAGCTTAGAACTAGCTGGAGGCGAGCAGTACTTC. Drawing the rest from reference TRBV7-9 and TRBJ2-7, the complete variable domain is DTGVSQNPRHKITKRGQNVTFRCDPISEHNRLYWYRQTLGQGPEFLTYFQNEAQLEKSRLLSDRFSAERPKGSFSTLEIQRTEQGDSAMYLCASSLELAGGEQYFGPGTRLTVT.

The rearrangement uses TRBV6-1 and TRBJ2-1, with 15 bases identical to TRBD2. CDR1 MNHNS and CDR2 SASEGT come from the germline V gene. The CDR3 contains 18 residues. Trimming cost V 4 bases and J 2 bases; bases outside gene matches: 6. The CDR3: CASSGTSGGALTYNEQFF. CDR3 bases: TGTGCCAGCAGTGGGACTAGCGGGGGGGCCCTCACCTACAATGAGCAGTTCTTC.

The CDR3 DNA reads TGTGCCAGCAGCGTAGGGACAGACTCCTACGAGCAGTACTTC. Protein product: CASSVGTDSYEQYF. The rearrangement links TRBV9 to TRBJ2-7, with a tentative D call TRBD1 (6 bases). There are 14 residues in the CDR3. The germline V gene has CDR1 SGDLS and CDR2 YYNGEE. With 0 bases removed from V and 0 bases from J, the gap between germline ends came to 7 bases. The full variable domain, rest sourced from reference TRBV9 and TRBJ2-7, is DSGVTQTPKHLITATGQRVTLRCSPRSGDLSVYWYQQSLDQGLQFLIQYYNGEERAKGNILERFSAQQFPDLHSELNLSSLELGDSALYFCASSVGTDSYEQYFGPGTRLTVT.

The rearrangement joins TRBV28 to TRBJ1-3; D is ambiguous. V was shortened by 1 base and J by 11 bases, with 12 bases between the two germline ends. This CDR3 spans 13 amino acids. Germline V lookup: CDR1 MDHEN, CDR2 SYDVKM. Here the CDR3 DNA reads TGTGCCAGCAGTTTATTAGCTCCATCCTCCATATATTTT. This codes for CASSLLAPSSIYF. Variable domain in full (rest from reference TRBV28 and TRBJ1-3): DVKVTQSSRYLVKRTGEKVFLECVQDMDHENMFWYRQDPGLGLRLIYFSYDVKMKEKGDIPEGYSVSREKKERFSLILESASTNQTSMYLCASSLLAPSSIYFGEGSWLTVV.

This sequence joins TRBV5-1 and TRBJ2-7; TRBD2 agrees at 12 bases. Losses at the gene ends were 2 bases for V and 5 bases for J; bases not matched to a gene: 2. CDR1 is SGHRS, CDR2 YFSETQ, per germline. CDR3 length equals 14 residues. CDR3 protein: CASSLPSGRDEQYF. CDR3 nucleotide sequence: TGCGCCAGCAGCTTACCTAGCGGGAGGGACGAGCAGTACTTC.

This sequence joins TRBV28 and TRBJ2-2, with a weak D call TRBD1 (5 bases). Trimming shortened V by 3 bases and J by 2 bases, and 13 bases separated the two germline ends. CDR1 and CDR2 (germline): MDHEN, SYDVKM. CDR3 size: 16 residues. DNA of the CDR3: TGTGCCAGCAGTTTGGTATGGGGCCGTAACACCGGGGAGCTGTTTTTT. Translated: CASSLVWGRNTGELFF.

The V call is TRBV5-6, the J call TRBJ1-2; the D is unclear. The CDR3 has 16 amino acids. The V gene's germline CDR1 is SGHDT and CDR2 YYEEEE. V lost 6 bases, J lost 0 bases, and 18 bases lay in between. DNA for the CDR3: TGTGCCAGCACCGCCCGGAGAGCGCTCGCTAACTATGGCTACACCTTC. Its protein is CASTARRALANYGYTF.

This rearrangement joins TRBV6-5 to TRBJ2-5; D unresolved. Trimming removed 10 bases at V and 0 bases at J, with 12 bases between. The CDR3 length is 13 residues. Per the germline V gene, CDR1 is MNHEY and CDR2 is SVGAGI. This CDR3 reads CATLSPNQETQYF. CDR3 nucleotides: TGTGCCACCCTAAGTCCCAACCAAGAGACCCAGTACTTC.